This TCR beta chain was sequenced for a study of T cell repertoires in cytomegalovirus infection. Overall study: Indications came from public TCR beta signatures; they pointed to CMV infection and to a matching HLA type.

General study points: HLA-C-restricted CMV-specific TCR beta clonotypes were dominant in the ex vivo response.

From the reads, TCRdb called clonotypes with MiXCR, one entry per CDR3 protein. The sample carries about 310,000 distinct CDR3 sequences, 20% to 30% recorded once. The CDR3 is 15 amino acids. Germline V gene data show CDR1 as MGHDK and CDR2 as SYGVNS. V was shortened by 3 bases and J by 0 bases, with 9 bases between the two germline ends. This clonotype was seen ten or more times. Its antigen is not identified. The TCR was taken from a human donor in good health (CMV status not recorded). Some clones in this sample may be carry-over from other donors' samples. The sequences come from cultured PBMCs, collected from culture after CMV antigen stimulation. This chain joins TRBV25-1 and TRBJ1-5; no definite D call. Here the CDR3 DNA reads TGTGCCAGCAGTGAGAACAGCTATAGCAATCAGCCCCAGCATTTT. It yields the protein CASSENSYSNQPQHF.